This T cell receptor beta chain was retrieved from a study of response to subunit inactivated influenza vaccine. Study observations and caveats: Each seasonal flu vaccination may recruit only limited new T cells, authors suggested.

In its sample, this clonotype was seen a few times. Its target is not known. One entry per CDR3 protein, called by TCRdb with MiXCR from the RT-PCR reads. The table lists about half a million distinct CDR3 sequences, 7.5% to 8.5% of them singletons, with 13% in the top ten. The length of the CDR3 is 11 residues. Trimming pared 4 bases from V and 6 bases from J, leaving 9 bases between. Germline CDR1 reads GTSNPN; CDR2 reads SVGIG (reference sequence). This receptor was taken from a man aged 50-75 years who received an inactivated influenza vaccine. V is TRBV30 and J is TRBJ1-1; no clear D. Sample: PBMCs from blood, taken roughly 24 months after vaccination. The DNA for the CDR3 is TGTGCCTGGAAGTTTGTGTCTGAAGCTTTCTTT. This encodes CAWKFVSEAFF.